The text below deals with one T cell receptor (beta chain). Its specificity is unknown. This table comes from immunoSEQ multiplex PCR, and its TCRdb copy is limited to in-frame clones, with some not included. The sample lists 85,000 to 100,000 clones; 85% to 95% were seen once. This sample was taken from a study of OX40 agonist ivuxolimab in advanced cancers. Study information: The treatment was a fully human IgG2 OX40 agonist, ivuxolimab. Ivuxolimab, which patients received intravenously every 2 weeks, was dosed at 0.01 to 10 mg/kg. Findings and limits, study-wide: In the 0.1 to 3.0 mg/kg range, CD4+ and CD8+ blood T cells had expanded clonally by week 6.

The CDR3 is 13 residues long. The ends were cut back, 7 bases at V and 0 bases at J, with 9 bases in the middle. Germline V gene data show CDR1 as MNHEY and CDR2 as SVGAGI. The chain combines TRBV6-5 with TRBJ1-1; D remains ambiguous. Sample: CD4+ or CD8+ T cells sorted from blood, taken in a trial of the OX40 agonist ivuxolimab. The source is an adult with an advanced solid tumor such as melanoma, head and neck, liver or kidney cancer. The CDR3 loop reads CASIRRMNTEAFF. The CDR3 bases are TGTGCCAGCATCCGCAGAATGAACACTGAAGCTTTCTTT.